This T cell receptor (beta chain) was documented in a study of T cells in Graves' hyperthyroidism and ophthalmopathy. General study points: It was a median around 6 months before onset that the model predicted ophthalmopathy.

In regard to this clonotype: Antigen specificity is unknown.

The CDR3 extends over 14 amino acids. The germline CDR1 and CDR2 sequences are PRHDT and FYEKMQ (reference sequence). Trimming removed 6 bases from V and 0 bases from J, with 12 bases in between. For Graves' hyperthyroidism to be stable, ophthalmopathy could not progress within 18 months. Uncontrolled infections, other autoimmune diseases, pregnancy or lactation led to exclusion of patients. Each diagnosis was grounded in clinical symptoms, serum thyroxine and TRAb, thyroid ultrasound, and orbital computed tomography. Amplification of TCR beta CDR3 regions was performed using RNA transcripts as template. HTBI primers were used for first-round RT-PCR of the TCR CDR3. TCRdb reprocessed the multiplex PCR reads via MiXCR and lists one record per CDR3 protein. Among hundreds of thousands of distinct CDR3 sequences listed, approximately 15% were seen once.

This clonotype was obtained from a woman aged 18-29 years with Graves' hyperthyroidism. The sequencing sample was made of blood. The chain uses TRBV13 and TRBJ2-7; D perhaps matches TRBD2 (6 bases). This chain's CDR3 is CASRPGLHSYEQYF. CDR3 DNA sequence: TGTGCCAGCAGACCGGGACTTCACTCCTACGAGCAGTACTTC.